This record covers a single TCR beta chain. This clone was found a few times. Its antigen target is currently unknown. One base away there is no much larger clone; base qualities are not given. The CDR3 regions of human TCRbeta chains were analyzed by immunosequencing. The original methods were these. TCRs in the repertoires were compared against a reference library of SARS-CoV-2-specific TCRs that had been generated with the MIRA antigen-specificity platform. Breadth meant the fraction of unique TCRs that were SARS-CoV-2-associated, whereas depth meant the fraction of total T cells that were SARS-CoV-2-associated. Each spike-specific TCR was assigned to its reactive spike region and to a CD4 or CD8 class using the MIRA data. Log10-transformed breadth and depth values were compared by one-way ANOVA with Sidak's multiple comparisons tests. TCRdb provides this immuneACCESS table in a form limited to in-frame rearrangements. Some clones are lacking; in checked studies, under half of them reflect an unresolved V gene, and why the rest are absent is not known. V, J and clone size reflect that table, while D and trimming were determined from the DNA. Within this sample are about 180,000 clones, with 85% to 90% of them counted one time only. The ten largest account for approximately 4.2% of the sample.

The sample's time point label, decoded: about 28 days (+/-7) after the second vaccine dose. The sample's treatment or condition label is to be understood as: meningococcal conjugate vaccine given as trial control. Vaccinee samples came from UK trials COV001 and COV002, including a single-blind randomized controlled phase 2/3 trial of AZD1222 (ChAdOx1 nCoV-19) in healthy adults. For TCRbeta chain sequencing, PBMC samples were collected from trial participants at day 0 and at day 28 after the second dose. The data belong to a study of T cell responses to AZD1222 COVID-19 vaccine (dated by TCRdb to about 2021). Background on the whole study: TCR sequencing covered approximately 230 trial participants: nearly 210 given two doses of AZD1222 and 26 given two doses of MenACWY control vaccine. Trial participants were enrolled into age subgroups of 18-55, 56-69 and 70-plus years, which contained 148, 28 and 57 TCR-sequenced participants, respectively. Overall results and qualifications from the work: Reportedly, almost half of the unique spike-specific TCRs recognized epitopes lying outside the regions that are mutated in the B.1.351 and B.1.1.7 variants. Because no samples from the day 14 peak response were available, repertoires could be characterized only after the peak T cell response. Vaccine-associated CD4 TCRs spanned the whole spike protein, with dominant responses in regions 160-218 and 743-854. In the small 56-69-year group, the increase in depth fell short of significance, most likely because of low power. Most participants were white British and females outnumbered males, and the authors suggested that clonal diversity may have been underestimated. Conclusions about previously exposed vaccinees are limited, since just five or six AZD1222 recipients were seropositive for SARS-CoV-2 at baseline. After two AZD1222 doses, spike-specific TCR breadth and depth were significantly higher than at day 0 and than in MenACWY recipients.

Per the germline V gene (reference sequence), LGHDT is the CDR1 and YNNKEL is the CDR2. Between the V and J ends, shortened by 5 bases and 1 base respectively, the junction contains 11 bases. Reading from cysteine to phenylalanine, the CDR3 counts 14 amino acids. CDR3 DNA is the only sequence kept; it has 42 bases, read in frame from the first base. Source: peripheral blood, taken 28 days after the second dose of the MenACWY control vaccine. The sequence derives from an adult who received the MenACWY meningococcal vaccine as a control. The V gene is TRBV3-1 (or the pseudogene TRBV3-2) and the J gene is TRBJ1-1, with TRBD1 perhaps the D gene, on 5 matching bases. The CDR3 loop reads CASSTNRQNTEAFF. The DNA sequence is TGTGCCAGCAGCACAAACAGGCAGAACACTGAAGCTTTCTTT.